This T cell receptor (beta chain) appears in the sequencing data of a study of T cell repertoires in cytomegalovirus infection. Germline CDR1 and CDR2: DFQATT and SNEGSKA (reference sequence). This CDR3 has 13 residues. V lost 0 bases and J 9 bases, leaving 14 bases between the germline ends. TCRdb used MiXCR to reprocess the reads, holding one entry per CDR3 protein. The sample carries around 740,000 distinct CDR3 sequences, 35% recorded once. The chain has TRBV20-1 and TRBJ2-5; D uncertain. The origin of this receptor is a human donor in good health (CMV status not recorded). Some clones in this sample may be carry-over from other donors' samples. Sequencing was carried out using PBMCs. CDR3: CSARELKVEAQYF. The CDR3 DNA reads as TGCAGTGCTAGAGAGCTCAAGGTTGAGGCCCAGTACTTC.